This TCR beta chain was observed in a study of T-cell reconstitution after alpha-beta-depleted transplantation in children. A few counts support this clonotype. As yet, its antigen is unknown. CDR1 and CDR2 from the germline V gene are MGHDK and SYGVNS. This CDR3 contains 18 residues. J lost 0 bases, V lost 4 bases, and 9 bases had no gene match. Study outcomes and limitations: There were some patients whose high TCRbeta diversity at day 60 came from surviving recipient T cells and thymic progenitors.

A library of TCRbeta sequences, prepared with unique molecular identifiers, was generated. In TCRdb, the PCR reads were re-called with MiXCR into one record per CDR3 protein. The sample records under 450,000 distinct CDR3 sequences, 15% to 20% being singletons. This chain joins TRBV25-1 and TRBJ2-2, with 9 bases aligning to TRBD1. The TCR originated in a boy under two years old who had a stem cell transplant for Wiskott-Aldrich syndrome, so the T cells may come from the graft donor. The sequences come from PBMCs, mostly from graft donor cells, collected 360 days after TCRalphabeta/CD19-depleted stem cell transplant. The CDR3 DNA follows: TGTGCCAGCAGTGCATACAGGGGGCGCGGGACGAACACCGGGGAGCTGTTTTTT. Protein sequence: CASSAYRGRGTNTGELFF.